This TCR beta chain is drawn from a study of OX40 agonist ivuxolimab in advanced cancers. Turning to the study itself: An anti-OX40 (CD134) antibody with agonistic activity, ivuxolimab, was administered to patients. Partial responses occurred in three patients (one hepatocellular carcinoma, two cutaneous melanoma).

Notes on the study in general: Both CD4+ and CD8+ T cell populations in blood had undergone clonal expansion by week 6 at 0.1 to 3.0 mg/kg.

Germline V gene sequence: CDR1 MNHNS, CDR2 SASEGT. Trimming cost V 6 bases and J 9 bases, with 9 bases left between them. This CDR3 has 12 residues. Points on this clone: Its antigen is undetermined.

The assay was immunoSEQ multiplex PCR, and TCRdb's table has in-frame clones only and misses some. The data contain over 60,000 clones, around 91% of them singletons. The gene calls are TRBV6-1 and TRBJ1-6; D not resolved. The sample in question was CD4+ or CD8+ T cells sorted from blood, obtained in a trial of the OX40 agonist ivuxolimab. The receptor was derived from an adult with an advanced solid tumor such as melanoma, head and neck, liver or kidney cancer. The CDR3, as DNA: TGTGCCAGCAGACGGACTTCTTCACCCCTCCACTTT. It encodes CASRRTSSPLHF.